This T cell receptor (beta chain) stems from a study of T cells expressing NK-cell markers. Study results and caveats: Expanded clones of NKG2C+ T cells had an unclear HCMV specificity. Leadership of the CD3+CD56-NKG2C+ fraction also belonged to these clonotypes in four donors. NKG2C+ dominant clonotypes from 6 or 7 donors made up roughly 1.0-8% of CD8+ T cells.

The V gene's germline CDR1 is MNHNS and CDR2 SASEGT. This CDR3 comprises 15 residues. Points on this clonotype: Its antigen is currently unknown.

What made the TCR beta cDNA was 5'RACE template switching with UMIs. TCRdb reprocessed the 5' RACE reads, with one entry per CDR3 protein and no DNA. The sample table sets out fewer than 400,000 distinct CDR3 sequences. The receptor was isolated from a man between 18 and 69 years old in good health. What was sequenced was blood T cells: a sorted CD56 or NKG2C T cell subset, CD4+ or CD8+ T cells, or bulk PBMC T cells (not recorded which). This sequence joins TRBV6-1 and TRBJ2-7; the TRBD1 assignment by TCRdb is unverifiable without DNA. The CDR3 is CASRPTRTGIGEQYF.